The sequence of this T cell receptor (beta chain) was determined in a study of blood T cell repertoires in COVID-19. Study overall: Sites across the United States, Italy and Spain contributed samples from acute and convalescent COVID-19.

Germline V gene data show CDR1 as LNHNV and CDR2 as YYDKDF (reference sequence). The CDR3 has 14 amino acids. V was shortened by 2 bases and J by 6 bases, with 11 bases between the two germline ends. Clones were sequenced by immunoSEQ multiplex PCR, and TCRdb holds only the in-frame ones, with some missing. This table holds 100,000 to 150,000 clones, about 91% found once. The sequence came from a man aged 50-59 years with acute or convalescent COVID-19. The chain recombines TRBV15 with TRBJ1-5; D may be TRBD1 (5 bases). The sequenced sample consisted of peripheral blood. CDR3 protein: CATSRQGGVQPQHF. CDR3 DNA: TGTGCCACCAGCAGACAGGGAGGGGTTCAGCCCCAGCATTTT.